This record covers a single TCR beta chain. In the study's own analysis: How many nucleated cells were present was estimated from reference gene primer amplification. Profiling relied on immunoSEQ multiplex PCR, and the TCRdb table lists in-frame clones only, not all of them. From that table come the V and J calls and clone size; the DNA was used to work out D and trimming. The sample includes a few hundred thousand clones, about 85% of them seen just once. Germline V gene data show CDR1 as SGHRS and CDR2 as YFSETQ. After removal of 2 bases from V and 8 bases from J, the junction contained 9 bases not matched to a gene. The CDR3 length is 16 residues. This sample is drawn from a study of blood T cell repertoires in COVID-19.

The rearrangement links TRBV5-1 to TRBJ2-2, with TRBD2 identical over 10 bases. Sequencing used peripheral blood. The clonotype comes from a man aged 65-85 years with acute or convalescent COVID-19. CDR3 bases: TGCGCCAGCAGCTTTATGGCTAGCGGGAGTACTGGGGAGCTGTTTTTT. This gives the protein CASSFMASGSTGELFF.